The sequence of this T cell receptor (beta chain) was determined in a study of cytomegalovirus exposure and HLA in healthy donors. PCR employed 60 Vbeta and 13 Jbeta primers. Original processing methods: Unique TCR beta chains numbered approximately 80 million in a later analysis, with roughly 10 million shared. The method was immunoSEQ multiplex PCR; TCRdb's version includes in-frame clones alone and lacks a portion of them. The V and J calls and clone size were taken over from that table, and D and trimming were inferred from the DNA. Counted here are 100,000 or so clones, around 81% occurring once; the ten biggest clones make up roughly 5.1%. Whole-study results and caveats: Among CMV-associated TCR beta chains, most appeared HLA-restricted in a later analysis.

The germline V gene encodes CDR1 SGHTA and CDR2 FQGTGA. The CDR3 is 15 residues long. V lost 4 bases, J lost 3 bases, and 12 bases lay in between. As to this clone: Its target is not known.

This rearrangement joins TRBV7-3 to TRBJ1-4; D may be TRBD1 (6 bases). Sequencing was done on a sample of PBMCs. This receptor was obtained from a man in his forties in good health and CMV-seropositive. CDR3 region: CASSSGAGPNEKLFF. CDR3 in DNA: TGTGCCAGCAGCTCAGGGGCAGGTCCTAATGAAAAACTGTTTTTT.